These 32 T cell receptor beta chains were all obtained from the same sample, sequenced in a study of T cells after posttransplantation cyclophosphamide. Assay used: immunoSEQ multiplex PCR; TCRdb lists only in-frame clones, some missing. The record shows 3,700 or so clones for this sample, with no singletons present. Busulfan-fludarabine conditioning, marrow transplant, and cyclophosphamide on days +3 and +4 were administered. This specimen consisted of PBMCs, obtained after allogeneic stem cell transplant with posttransplant cyclophosphamide. The receptors originated from a female patient aged 18-29 years who received an allogeneic stem cell transplant from an unrelated donor, was CMV-positive, and had acute GVHD only. Some of these T cells may belong to the graft donor.

This clone has a count of ten or more. The chain links TRBV6-1 to TRBJ1-2; D is unresolved. Germline V CDR1 and CDR2: MNHNS, SASEGT. The CDR3 covers 13 residues. The CDR3 spells CATGEALDYGYTF. The CDR3 DNA reads TGTGCGACCGGGGAGGCGCTAGACTATGGCTACACCTTC.

This clone came up many times. The chain carries TRBV11-3 and TRBJ2-3; D not resolved. CDR1 is SGHNT and CDR2 is YENEEA in the germline V gene. The V gene lost 5 bases and the J gene lost 6 bases, with 12 bases spanning the gap. This CDR3 is 13 amino acids long. CDR3 nucleotides: TGTGCCAGCAGCACGAGCCAGCGCGATACGCAGTATTTT. This codes for CASSTSQRDTQYF.

This clone was seen repeatedly, ten times or more. The chain has TRBV5-6 and TRBJ2-7; a weak D match, TRBD2 (5 bases). V was shortened by 5 bases and J by 1 base, with 13 bases between the two germline ends. CDR3 length: 14 residues. In germline, CDR1 is SGHDT, CDR2 YYEEEE. The CDR3 loop is CASRQESGSYEQYF. CDR3 sequence (DNA): TGTGCCAGCAGGCAGGAATCGGGGTCCTACGAGCAGTACTTC.

V gene TRBV25-1 combines with J gene TRBJ2-7; TRBD2 might be the D (6 bases). Trimming stripped 5 bases from V and 9 bases from J, with 17 bases between. Germline CDR1 and CDR2: MGHDK and SYGVNS. The CDR3 consists of 13 residues. The CDR3 DNA reads TGTGCCAGCAGTCCAACGGGGGTGAGTTTGCAGTACTTC. Protein: CASSPTGVSLQYF.

This clone was seen repeatedly, ten times or more. The V and J genes are TRBV2 and TRBJ1-5, with D possibly being TRBD1 (6 bases). The CDR3 is 13 residues long. Germline CDR1 and CDR2: SNHLY and FYNNEI. Deletions cut 8 bases from V and 3 bases from J, with 11 bases between. In DNA form, the CDR3 reads TGTGCCAGCTTTACAGGGCCCAATCAGCCCCAGCATTTT. Its protein product is CASFTGPNQPQHF.

This clone was counted at least ten times. The chain uses TRBV7-8 and TRBJ2-2; 11 nucleotides agree with TRBD2. Trimming cost V 4 bases and J 1 base; bases outside gene matches: 8. Germline-derived CDR1 and CDR2 are SGHVS and FQNEAQ. CDR3 size: 18 residues. The CDR3 sequence is CASSSTTGTSGNTGELFF. As DNA, the CDR3 is TGTGCCAGCAGCTCGACAACGGGGACTAGCGGGAACACCGGGGAGCTGTTTTTT.

This clone was picked up many times. This chain joins TRBV6-6 and TRBJ2-7, with TRBD1 as a possible D gene (6 bases). The length of the CDR3 is 12 residues. V was shortened by 10 bases and J by 2 bases, with 12 bases between the two germline ends. The germline gives CDR1 MNHNY, CDR2 SVGAGI (reference sequence). CDR3 sequence: CATTGLTYEQYF. In nucleotides, the CDR3 is TGTGCCACCACAGGGTTAACCTACGAGCAGTACTTC.

This clone was counted only a few times. The rearrangement uses TRBV5-1 and TRBJ2-5; D may be TRBD2 (7 bases). Trimming removed 3 bases from V and 4 bases from J, with 16 bases in between. Germline V gene lookup returns CDR1 SGHRS and CDR2 YFSETQ. The length of the CDR3 is 15 residues. The CDR3 DNA is TGCGCCAGCAGCTCCCGGGGGGCAGGGCGAGAGACCCAGTACTTC. This translates into CASSSRGAGRETQYF.

This clone counts as medium-sized. This chain joins TRBV7-9 and TRBJ1-4; D is perhaps TRBD1 (6 bases). Trimming left V 6 bases short and J 4 bases short, with 12 bases between. Germline V gives CDR1 SEHNR, CDR2 FQNEAQ (reference sequence). There are 14 residues in the CDR3. CDR3 sequence (DNA): TGTGCCAGCAGTCCCAAGGGGGTTAATGAAAAACTGTTTTTT. Its protein is CASSPKGVNEKLFF.

This clone was picked up many times. As DNA, the CDR3 is TGTGCCAGCAGAGGTCCGCGCAGGGATAGCAATCAGCCCCAGCATTTT. It encodes CASRGPRRDSNQPQHF. This chain links TRBV6-6 with TRBJ1-5, with D possibly being TRBD1 (5 bases). The germline V gene encodes CDR1 MNHNY and CDR2 SVGAGI (reference sequence). V was cut by 6 bases and J by 0 bases, with 15 bases left in between. CDR3 size: 16 residues.

This clone was counted at least ten times. The chain couples TRBV27 to TRBJ2-7; D not resolved. This CDR3 is built from 14 residues. Trimming removed 6 bases from V and 6 bases from J, with 18 bases in between. Germline V gene lookup returns CDR1 MNHEY and CDR2 SMNVEV (reference sequence). The CDR3 DNA sequence: TGTGCCAGCAGCCCGACTGGGTTCCCCCCCGAGCAGTACTTC. Translation: CASSPTGFPPEQYF.

This clone was seen repeatedly, ten times or more. The gene calls are TRBV6-5 and TRBJ2-7, with no clear D. CDR3 length: 14 amino acids. V was clipped by 0 bases and J by 6 bases, with 12 bases between them. From germline, CDR1 is MNHEY and CDR2 SVGAGI. The CDR3 protein is CASSYSMAAPEQYF. Here the CDR3 DNA reads TGTGCCAGCAGTTACTCGATGGCGGCGCCCGAGCAGTACTTC.

Many counts were recorded for this clone. The chain joins TRBV5-8 to TRBJ2-5; the match to TRBD2 covers 7 bases. The CDR3 loop spans 15 amino acids. V lost 4 bases and J lost 4; bases outside the gene matches: 10. Germline V gives CDR1 SGHTS, CDR2 YDEGEE. The CDR3 loop reads CASSAEGTGGETQYF. In DNA, the CDR3 is TGTGCCAGCAGCGCGGAAGGGACGGGGGGAGAGACCCAGTACTTC.

Sample share makes this clone medium-sized (0.01 to 0.1%). The CDR3, as DNA: TGTGCCAGCAGCTTAGGGACAGTCAACACTGAAGCTTTCTTT. It is translated as CASSLGTVNTEAFF. This chain uses TRBV7-2 with TRBJ1-1; D perhaps matches TRBD1 (6 bases). The CDR3 runs 14 residues. CDR1 and CDR2 (germline): SGHTA, FQGNSA. Deletions cut 1 base from V and 2 bases from J, with 8 bases between.

This clone was seen repeatedly, ten times or more. This chain uses TRBV10-1 with TRBJ2-1; 7 bases align to TRBD2. After removal of 3 bases from V and 6 bases from J, the junction contained 8 bases not matched to a gene. Germline V lookup: CDR1 WNHNN, CDR2 SYGVQD (reference sequence). The CDR3 contains 15 residues. This chain's CDR3 is CASSDYTGGANEQFF. The CDR3 bases are TGCGCCAGCAGTGATTATACGGGAGGTGCCAATGAGCAGTTCTTC.

In its sample, this clone was seen many times. CDR3 region: CSVLWASGASSTDTQYF. In DNA, the CDR3 is TGCAGCGTTTTATGGGCTAGCGGGGCGTCTAGCACAGATACGCAGTATTTT. This chain connects TRBV29-1 to TRBJ2-3; 9 nucleotides line up with TRBD2. Trimming at V came to 5 bases and at J to 0 bases, leaving 12 bases not matched to a gene. The CDR3 has 17 residues. Germline CDR1 reads SQVTM; CDR2 reads ANQGSEA.

This clone is medium-sized by share. V usage is TRBV5-1 and J usage is TRBJ2-3; TRBD2 matches at 8 bases. This CDR3 spans 18 amino acids. Germline loops: CDR1 SGHRS, CDR2 YFSETQ. The trim removed 0 bases at V and 0 bases at J, leaving 9 bases unmatched. The CDR3 DNA reads TGCGCCAGCAGCTTGGCCCCTAGCGGGCCTTCTAGCACAGATACGCAGTATTTT. Amino acids: CASSLAPSGPSSTDTQYF.

This clone was recorded many times. V and J are TRBV6-5 and TRBJ2-2; 8 positions match TRBD1. Trimming removed 8 bases from V and 2 bases from J; junction bases left unmatched: 4. The CDR3 has 14 amino acids. The V gene's germline CDR1 is MNHEY and CDR2 SVGAGI. CDR3 sequence: CASSRGLNTGELFF. Here the CDR3 DNA reads TGTGCCAGCTCCAGGGGGCTTAACACCGGGGAGCTGTTTTTT.

The rearrangement uses TRBV9 and TRBJ2-3, with 7 bases that match TRBD2. Per germline, CDR1 SGDLS and CDR2 YYNGEE. V lost 3 bases, J lost 4 bases, and 11 bases stayed unmatched. CDR3 length equals 16 residues. The CDR3 bases are TGTGCCAGCAGCGGGCTTGGGGGAGGGCCGTCAGATACGCAGTATTTT. This sequence encodes CASSGLGGGPSDTQYF.

This clone appeared many times. The V and J genes are TRBV5-1 and TRBJ1-1, with TRBD1 matching 7 bases. Losses at the gene ends were 3 bases for V and 6 bases for J; bases not matched to a gene: 11. CDR1 SGHRS and CDR2 YFSETQ come from the germline V gene. This CDR3 contains 15 residues. The CDR3 spells CASSSTTGIMAEAFF. CDR3 nucleotides: TGCGCCAGCAGCTCGACGACAGGGATAATGGCTGAAGCTTTCTTT. Complete variable domain (other parts from reference TRBV5-1 and TRBJ1-1): KAGVTQTPRYLIKTRGQQVTLSCSPISGHRSVSWYQQTPGQGLQFLFEYFSETQRNKGNFPGRFSGRQFSNSRSEMNVSTLELGDSALYLCASSSTTGIMAEAFFGQGTRLTVV.

Many counts were recorded for this clone. The chain links TRBV19 to TRBJ1-1; TRBD1 aligns across 8 bases. There are 13 residues in the CDR3. Germline CDR1 and CDR2: LNHDA and SQIVND (reference sequence). V shed 9 bases and J 2 bases; nucleotides not matched to a gene: 5. The CDR3 here is CASNRGRNTEAFF. The DNA for the CDR3 is TGTGCCAGCAACAGGGGGAGAAACACTGAAGCTTTCTTT.

This clone has a count of ten or more. The chain carries TRBV19 and TRBJ2-7; 10 bases agree with TRBD2. Germline V CDR1 and CDR2: LNHDA, SQIVND (reference sequence). V shed 5 bases and J 4 bases; nucleotides not matched to a gene: 8. The length of the CDR3 is 15 residues. The CDR3 DNA follows: TGTGCCAGTAGTGAAGCGGGAGGGACCTTGTACGAGCAGTACTTC. Encoded protein: CASSEAGGTLYEQYF.

This clone was seen ten or more times. This sequence joins TRBV19 and TRBJ1-1; 7 bases map to TRBD1. The CDR3 length is 16 residues. The V gene's germline CDR1 is LNHDA and CDR2 SQIVND (reference sequence). J was trimmed by 6 bases and V by 3 bases; bases with no gene match: 13. The CDR3 DNA sequence: TGTGCCAGTAGTATCGTCCGTAGACAGGGAGTTTCTGAAGCTTTCTTT. Its protein is CASSIVRRQGVSEAFF.

This clone came up many times. This chain links TRBV7-9 with TRBJ1-2, with TRBD1 as a possible D gene (6 bases). V lost 3 bases and J lost 6, with 20 bases in between. The CDR3 has 16 amino acids. Germline V gene data show CDR1 as SEHNR and CDR2 as FQNEAQ (reference sequence). The CDR3 bases are TGTGCCAGCAGCTTCTGGGGCCGGGGCAGGGGCGATGGCTACACCTTC. Its protein product is CASSFWGRGRGDGYTF.

This clone was detected ten times or more. The chain carries TRBV5-1 and TRBJ2-3, with a tentative D call TRBD1 (5 bases). There are 17 residues in the CDR3. The V end was cut by 4 bases, the J end by 0 bases, with 18 bases between. The germline V gene encodes CDR1 SGHRS and CDR2 YFSETQ. In DNA, the CDR3 is TGCGCCAGCAGCCCGCCAAACCACAGGAACAGCACAGATACGCAGTATTTT. Encoded protein: CASSPPNHRNSTDTQYF.

This clone has at least ten counts. The rearrangement joins TRBV29-1 to TRBJ2-7, with TRBD2 as a possible D gene (6 bases). This CDR3 has 12 residues. The V end lost 5 bases, the J end lost 0 bases, and 8 bases lay between the germline ends. Germline V gene lookup returns CDR1 SQVTM and CDR2 ANQGSEA. The CDR3, as DNA: TGCAGCGTTACGACTAGCTCCTACGAGCAGTACTTC. It codes for CSVTTSSYEQYF.

This clone came up a few times. With a far larger clone one base away, a read error is the likely cause. The chain has TRBV19 and TRBJ2-7; 8 nucleotides line up with TRBD1. Germline trimming cut 6 bases from V and 2 bases from J; bases unmatched to any gene: 6. The CDR3 runs 14 residues. Germline V lookup: CDR1 LNHDA, CDR2 SQIVND (reference sequence). Here the CDR3 DNA reads TGTGCCAGTAGGCCCTCGGGACAGGCCTACGAGCAGTACTTC. This translates into CASRPSGQAYEQYF.

In this sample, this clone turned up many times. This chain joins TRBV5-4 and TRBJ2-5; the D gene is possibly TRBD2 (6 bases). In germline, CDR1 is SGHNT, CDR2 YYREEE (reference sequence). The CDR3 runs 13 residues. V lost 9 bases to trimming and J lost 4 bases, with 16 bases between them. Here the CDR3 reads CATRTTAAETQYF. The CDR3 nucleotides read TGTGCCACCCGGACTACAGCGGCAGAGACCCAGTACTTC.

Comments on this clone: The identical CDR3 is also encoded by other nucleotide sequences in the sample. The rearrangement links TRBV19 to TRBJ1-5; D ambiguous. The CDR3 has 15 residues. Deletions cut 1 base from V and 4 bases from J, with 11 bases between. Germline V gene data show CDR1 as LNHDA and CDR2 as SQIVND (reference sequence). CDR3 bases: TGTGCCAGTAGTATAGCTTTCGGAGGGAATCAGCCCCAGCATTTT. It translates to CASSIAFGGNQPQHF.

This clone was recorded many times. The V call is TRBV5-4, the J call TRBJ2-7, with 8 bases aligning to TRBD1. V dropped 0 bases and J dropped 2; count of bases not matched to a gene: 4. This CDR3 comprises 15 residues. Germline CDR1 and CDR2: SGHNT and YYREEE (reference sequence). The CDR3 region is CASSLEDRAAYEQYF. The CDR3 nucleotides read TGTGCCAGCAGCTTGGAGGACAGGGCCGCCTACGAGCAGTACTTC.

In this sample, this clone turned up many times. CDR3 loop: CAISVQRFAETQYF. CDR3 bases: TGTGCCATCAGTGTCCAGCGTTTCGCTGAGACCCAGTACTTC. This chain connects TRBV10-3 to TRBJ2-5, with D uncertain. Germline values: CDR1 ENHRY, CDR2 SYGVKD. The CDR3 runs 14 residues. V lost 4 bases, J lost 5 bases, and 14 bases lay in between.

This clone was observed at least ten times. The J gene is TRBJ2-7, the V gene TRBV29-1, with D maybe TRBD2 (6 bases). Germline V gene sequence: CDR1 SQVTM, CDR2 ANQGSEA. The CDR3 sequence is 14 residues long. V was clipped by 4 bases and J by 0 bases, with 13 bases between them. DNA for the CDR3: TGCAGCGTTGTATGGCGGGACCTCTCCTACGAGCAGTACTTC. This codes for CSVVWRDLSYEQYF.